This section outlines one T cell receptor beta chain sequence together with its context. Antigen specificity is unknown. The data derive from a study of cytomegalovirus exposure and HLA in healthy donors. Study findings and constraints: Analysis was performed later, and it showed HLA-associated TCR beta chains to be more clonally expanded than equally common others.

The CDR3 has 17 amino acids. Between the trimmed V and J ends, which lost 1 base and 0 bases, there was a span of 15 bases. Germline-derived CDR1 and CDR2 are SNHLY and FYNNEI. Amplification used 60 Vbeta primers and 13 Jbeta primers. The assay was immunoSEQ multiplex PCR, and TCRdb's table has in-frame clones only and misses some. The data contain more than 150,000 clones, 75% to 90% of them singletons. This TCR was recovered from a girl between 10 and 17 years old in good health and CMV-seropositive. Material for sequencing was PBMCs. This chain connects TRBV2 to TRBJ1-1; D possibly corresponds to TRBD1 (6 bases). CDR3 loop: CASSEDLRTALNTEAFF. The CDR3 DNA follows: TGTGCCAGCAGTGAAGATCTCCGGACAGCCTTGAACACTGAAGCTTTCTTT.